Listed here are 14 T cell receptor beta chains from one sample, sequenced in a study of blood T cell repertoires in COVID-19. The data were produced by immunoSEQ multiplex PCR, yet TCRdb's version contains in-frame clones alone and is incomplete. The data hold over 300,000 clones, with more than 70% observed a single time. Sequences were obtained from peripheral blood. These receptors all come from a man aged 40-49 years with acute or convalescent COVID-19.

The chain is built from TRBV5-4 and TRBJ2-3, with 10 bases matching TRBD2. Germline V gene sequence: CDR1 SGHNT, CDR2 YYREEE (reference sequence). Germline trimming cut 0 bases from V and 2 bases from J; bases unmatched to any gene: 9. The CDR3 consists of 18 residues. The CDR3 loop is CASSLESGGAATTDTQYF. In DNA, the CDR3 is TGTGCCAGCAGCTTGGAAAGCGGGGGGGCAGCTACCACAGATACGCAGTATTTT.

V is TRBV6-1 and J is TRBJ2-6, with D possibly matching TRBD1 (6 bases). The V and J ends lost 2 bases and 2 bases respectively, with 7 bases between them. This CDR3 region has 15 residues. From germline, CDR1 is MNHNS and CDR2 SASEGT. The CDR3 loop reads CASSEKGAGANVLTF. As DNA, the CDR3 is TGTGCCAGCAGTGAAAAGGGGGCTGGGGCCAACGTCCTGACTTTC.

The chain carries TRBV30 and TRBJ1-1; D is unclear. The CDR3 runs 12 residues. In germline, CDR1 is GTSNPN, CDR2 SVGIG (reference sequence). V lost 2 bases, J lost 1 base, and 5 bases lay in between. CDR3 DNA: TGTGCCTGGAGTCCAGGGAACACTGAAGCTTTCTTT. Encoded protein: CAWSPGNTEAFF.

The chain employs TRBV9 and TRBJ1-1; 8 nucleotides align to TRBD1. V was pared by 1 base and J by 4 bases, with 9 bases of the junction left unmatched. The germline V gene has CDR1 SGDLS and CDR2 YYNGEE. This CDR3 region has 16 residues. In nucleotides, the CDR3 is TGTGCCAGCAGCGTAATGACAGGGGACGATGGCACTGAAGCTTTCTTT. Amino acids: CASSVMTGDDGTEAFF.

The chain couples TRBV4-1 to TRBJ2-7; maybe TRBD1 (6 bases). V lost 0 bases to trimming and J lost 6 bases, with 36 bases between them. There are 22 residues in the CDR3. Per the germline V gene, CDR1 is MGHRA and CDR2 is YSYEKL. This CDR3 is CASSQDFGLVDSHLPPYGEQYF. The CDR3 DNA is TGCGCCAGCAGCCAAGATTTCGGCCTCGTGGACAGTCATCTCCCACCATATGGCGAGCAGTACTTC.

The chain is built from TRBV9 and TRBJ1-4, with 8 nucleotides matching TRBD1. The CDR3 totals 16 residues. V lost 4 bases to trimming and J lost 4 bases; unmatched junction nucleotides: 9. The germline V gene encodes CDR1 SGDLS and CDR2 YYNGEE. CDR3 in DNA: TGTGCCAGCAGCTTCAGCCTCGGGACAGGTAATGAAAAACTGTTTTTT. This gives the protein CASSFSLGTGNEKLFF.

The CDR3 sequence: CASSLGPGREKLFF. For the CDR3, the DNA is TGCGCCAGCAGCTTGGGTCCAGGGCGTGAAAAACTGTTTTTT. The chain links TRBV5-1 to TRBJ1-4; D perhaps matches TRBD1 (5 bases). In germline, CDR1 is SGHRS, CDR2 YFSETQ. V was trimmed by 0 bases and J by 7 bases, leaving 10 bases between them. CDR3 length equals 14 residues.

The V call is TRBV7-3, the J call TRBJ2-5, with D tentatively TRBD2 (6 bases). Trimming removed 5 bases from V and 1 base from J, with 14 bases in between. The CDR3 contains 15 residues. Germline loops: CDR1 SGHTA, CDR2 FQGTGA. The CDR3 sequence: CASSAGTVPQETQYF. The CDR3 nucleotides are TGTGCCAGCAGCGCCGGGACTGTACCCCAAGAGACCCAGTACTTC.

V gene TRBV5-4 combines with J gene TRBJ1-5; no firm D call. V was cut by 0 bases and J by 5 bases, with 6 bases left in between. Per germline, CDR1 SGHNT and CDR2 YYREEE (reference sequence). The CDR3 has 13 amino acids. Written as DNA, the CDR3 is TGTGCCAGCAGCTTGGGTCAGGATCAGCCCCAGCATTTT. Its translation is CASSLGQDQPQHF.

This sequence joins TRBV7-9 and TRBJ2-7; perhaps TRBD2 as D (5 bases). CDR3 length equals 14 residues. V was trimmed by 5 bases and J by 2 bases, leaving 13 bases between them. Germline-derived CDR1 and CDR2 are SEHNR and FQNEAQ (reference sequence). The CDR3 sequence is CASSPFSAPYEQYF. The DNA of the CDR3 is TGTGCCAGCAGCCCCTTTAGCGCCCCCTACGAGCAGTACTTC.

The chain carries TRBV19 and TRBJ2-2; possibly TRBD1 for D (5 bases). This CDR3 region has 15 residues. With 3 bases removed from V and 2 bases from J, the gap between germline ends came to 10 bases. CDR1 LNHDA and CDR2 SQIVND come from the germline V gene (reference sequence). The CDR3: CASSILQVNTGELFF. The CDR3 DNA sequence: TGTGCCAGTAGTATTCTACAGGTTAACACCGGGGAGCTGTTTTTT.

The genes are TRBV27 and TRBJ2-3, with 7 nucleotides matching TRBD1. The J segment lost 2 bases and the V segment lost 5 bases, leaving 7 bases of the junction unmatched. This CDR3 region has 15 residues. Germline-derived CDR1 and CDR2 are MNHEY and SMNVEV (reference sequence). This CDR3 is CASSKGTVFTDTQYF. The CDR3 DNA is TGTGCCAGCAGTAAAGGGACAGTTTTCACAGATACGCAGTATTTT.

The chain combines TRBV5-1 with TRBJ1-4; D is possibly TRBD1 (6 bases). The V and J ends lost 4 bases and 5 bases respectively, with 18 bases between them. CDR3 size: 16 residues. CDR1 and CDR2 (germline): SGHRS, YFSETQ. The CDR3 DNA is TGCGCCAGCAGCCCTGACCAGGGGCCGCGGAATGAAAAACTGTTTTTT. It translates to CASSPDQGPRNEKLFF. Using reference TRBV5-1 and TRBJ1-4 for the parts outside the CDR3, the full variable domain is KAGVTQTPRYLIKTRGQQVTLSCSPISGHRSVSWYQQTPGQGLQFLFEYFSETQRNKGNFPGRFSGRQFSNSRSEMNVSTLELGDSALYLCASSPDQGPRNEKLFFGSGTQLSVL.

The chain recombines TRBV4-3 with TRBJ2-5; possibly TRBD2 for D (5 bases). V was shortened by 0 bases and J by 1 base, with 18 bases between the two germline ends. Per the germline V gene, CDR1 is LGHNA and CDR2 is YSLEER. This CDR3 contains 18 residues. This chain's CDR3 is CASSQDIYVQDFQETQYF. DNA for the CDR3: TGCGCCAGCAGCCAAGATATTTACGTCCAGGACTTCCAAGAGACCCAGTACTTC.